These 7 T cell receptor beta chains came from one sample sequenced in a study of shared clonotypes between healthy human individuals. The protocol was immunoSEQ multiplex PCR, while the TCRdb copy is restricted to in-frame clones and leaves out a portion. Seen here are 600,000 to 800,000 clones, around 77% observed once, and the top ten hold around 1.8%. The sequenced material came from memory CD4+ T cells sorted from blood. Sample subset: CD45RA-negative fraction. These receptors all stem from a woman aged 30 to 39 in good health.

The chain has TRBV2 and TRBJ2-7, with a tentative D call TRBD2 (5 bases). This CDR3 has 15 residues. Germline CDR1 SNHLY, CDR2 FYNNEI. V was trimmed by 5 bases and J by 2 bases, leaving 16 bases between them. This chain's CDR3 is CASSKSPSGAYEQYF. The CDR3 DNA sequence: TGTGCCAGCAGTAAGAGCCCCAGCGGAGCCTACGAGCAGTACTTC.

This clone has a handful of counts. The chain recombines TRBV11-2 with TRBJ1-5; possibly TRBD1 for D (5 bases). Trimming shortened V by 4 bases and J by 5 bases, and 12 bases separated the two germline ends. The CDR3 covers 14 residues. Germline values: CDR1 SGHAT, CDR2 FQNNGV. CDR3 amino acids: CASSSGTFDQPQHF. In nucleotides, the CDR3 is TGTGCCAGCAGCTCCGGGACGTTCGATCAGCCCCAGCATTTT.

The chain is built from TRBV4-1 and TRBJ2-1, with 10 nucleotides matching TRBD1. In germline, CDR1 is MGHRA, CDR2 YSYEKL. Trimming took 3 bases from V and 7 from J; bases not matched to a gene: 9. This CDR3 region has 16 residues. The DNA of the CDR3 is TGCGCCAGCAGCCAGGCTTTGGGACAGGGGTGGAATGAGCAGTTCTTC. This translates into CASSQALGQGWNEQFF.

This clone turned up a few times. The chain combines TRBV7-2 with TRBJ2-2; TRBD2 agrees at 15 bases. With 5 bases clipped from V and 5 bases from J, the junction kept 12 bases outside the gene matches. Germline V lookup: CDR1 SGHTA, CDR2 FQGNSA. The CDR3 consists of 19 residues. CDR3 coding DNA: TGTGCCAGCAGCAAGACCGGGACTAGCGGGAGGTTCCGAACCGGGGAGCTGTTTTTT. Amino acids: CASSKTGTSGRFRTGELFF.

The chain links TRBV11-2 to TRBJ1-2; no firm D call. This CDR3 is built from 12 residues. Germline CDR1 is SGHAT and CDR2 is FQNNGV. V lost 0 bases and J 7 bases, leaving 6 bases between the germline ends. The CDR3 nucleotides are TGTGCCAGCAGCTTAGATCGGGTTGGCTACACCTTC. It translates to CASSLDRVGYTF.

V gene TRBV27 combines with J gene TRBJ2-4; 14 bases are shared with TRBD2. With 6 bases clipped from V and 3 bases from J, the junction kept 16 bases outside the gene matches. The CDR3 has 20 residues. Germline assignment: CDR1 MNHEY and CDR2 SMNVEV (reference sequence). The CDR3 loop reads CASRERSTSGRALGKNIQYF. In nucleotides, the CDR3 is TGTGCCAGCAGGGAAAGGTCGACTAGCGGGAGGGCCTTGGGCAAAAACATTCAGTACTTC.

The V and J genes are TRBV6-5 and TRBJ2-1; 8 bases are shared with TRBD1. V was pared by 6 bases and J by 4 bases, with 5 bases of the junction left unmatched. Germline loops: CDR1 MNHEY, CDR2 SVGAGI. CDR3 length: 14 residues. The CDR3 nucleotides read TGTGCCAGCAGATCCAGGGGGCCTTACAATGAGCAGTTCTTC. Translating it yields CASRSRGPYNEQFF.